The entry that follows covers one T cell receptor (beta chain) sequence. Its binding antigen is unknown. No much larger clone exists at a distance of one base, and base qualities are not known. Taken from the germline V gene, the CDR1 and CDR2 loops are SGHTA and FQGNSA. The CDR3 spans 15 residues, from the cysteine through the phenylalanine. Of the read, only the CDR3 DNA is kept; its 45 bases are in frame from base 1. The junction shows trimming of 1 base on V and 4 bases on J, plus 11 bases between the germline ends. The record originates from a study of technical replicates of blood from four donors (dated by TCRdb to 2015 to 2018). Library preparation was by the immunoSEQ multiplex PCR assay. Entries here come from immuneACCESS through TCRdb and include only in-frame sequences with V and J called. Some clones fail to appear in such tables; in the studies checked, an unresolved V gene covers under half of the shortfall, and the cause of the remainder is unknown. The sample table holds around 80,000 clones, of which about 93% were seen once. The ten largest clones take up about 0.4% of the sample.

The TCR was taken from a human donor in good health. Recombination linked TRBV7-2 to TRBJ2-1; no D gene can be assigned with confidence. The sample comprised T cells isolated from PBMCs. DNA sequence: TGTGCCAGCAGCTTAGGATTAGAGGTTTACAATGAGCAGTTCTTC. Protein translation: CASSLGLEVYNEQFF.